Listed below are T cell receptor beta chains from one sample, sequenced in a study. TCRdb reprocessed the RT-PCR reads via MiXCR and lists one record per CDR3 protein. The sample includes hundreds of thousands of distinct CDR3 sequences, more than 13% of them seen just once. The sequenced material came from memory CD4+ T cells from blood. The receptors here all came from a female donor in good health, serving as a healthy control. The CDR3 runs from the conserved cysteine through the conserved F or W. A D gene is named only where the DNA matches it firmly. Part of the rows lack a size; the others show once, few, many or a class for expanded clones.

abundance	v_gene	d_gene	j_gene	len	CDR3nt	CDR3aa
NA	TRBV4-3	NA	TRBJ2-1	13	TGCGCCAGCAGCCAAGATACCTACAATGAGCAGTTCTTC	CASSQDTYNEQFF
NA	TRBV6-1	NA	TRBJ1-3	14	TGTGCCAGCAGTGAAGGGGACCGACGAAACACCATATATTTT	CASSEGDRRNTIYF
NA	TRBV7-9	TRBD1	TRBJ1-3	14	TGTGCCAGCAGCCGGCCCGGGACAGTGGACACCATATATTTT	CASSRPGTVDTIYF
few	TRBV4-1	TRBD2	TRBJ2-3	16	TGCGCCAGCAGCCACCAGGAGCGGGGGAGGGCAGATACGCAGTATTTT	CASSHQERGRADTQYF
many	TRBV5-5	NA	TRBJ2-1	14	TGTGCCAGCGAGCGACTGAGCTCCTACAATGAGCAGTTCTTC	CASERLSSYNEQFF
NA	TRBV5-1	TRBD2	TRBJ2-1	17	TGCGCCAGCAGCTTCACTAGCGGGAGGGCGTCCTACAATGAGCAGTTCTTC	CASSFTSGRASYNEQFF
few	TRBV5-8	NA	TRBJ1-5	14	TGTGCCAGCAGCTTGGGACAGCCGGATCAGCCCCAGCATTTT	CASSLGQPDQPQHF
NA	TRBV7-9	TRBD2	TRBJ2-4	15	TGTGCCAGCAGCCAACGGCCGGGGGGAGTAAACATTCAGTACTTC	CASSQRPGGVNIQYF
NA	TRBV3-1	NA	TRBJ1-5	14	TGTGCCAGCAGCCAAGACAGGGTGGAACAGCCCCAGCATTTT	CASSQDRVEQPQHF
few	TRBV9	TRBD2	TRBJ2-1	14	TGTGCCAGCAGCGACGTAGCGGGGGGCAATGAGCAGTTCTTC	CASSDVAGGNEQFF
few	TRBV27	NA	TRBJ2-1	16	TGTGCCAGCAGTTTGATAAGGGGGAGCTCCTACAATGAGCAGTTCTTC	CASSLIRGSSYNEQFF
NA	TRBV10-3	NA	TRBJ1-2	15	TGTGCCATCAGTGGAAGATCAGGGGTCCCCTATGGCTACACCTTC	CAISGRSGVPYGYTF
few	TRBV7-2	NA	TRBJ1-1	14	TGTGCCAGCAGCTTACAGGCAGGGAACACTGAAGCTTTCTTT	CASSLQAGNTEAFF
NA	TRBV6-5	NA	TRBJ1-3	14	TGTGCCAGCAGTTACGCGGGATTTGGAAACACCATATATTTT	CASSYAGFGNTIYF
NA	TRBV6-1	NA	TRBJ2-1	12	TGTGCCAGCGGGGGGGGGGGCGGTGAGCAGTTCTTC	CASGGGGGEQFF
NA	TRBV5-1	TRBD1	TRBJ1-4	16	TGCGCCAGCAGCTCCGCCTCAGGGGGCAGGAATGAAAAACTGTTTTTT	CASSSASGGRNEKLFF
NA	TRBV6-5	TRBD2	TRBJ2-3	17	TGTGCCAGCAGTTTCCTCCCCGTAGCGGGGGTTCGAGATACGCAGTATTTT	CASSFLPVAGVRDTQYF
NA	TRBV5-1	NA	TRBJ2-2	14	TGCGCCAGCAGCCCGCGGGGTCACACCGGGGAGCTGTTTTTT	CASSPRGHTGELFF
NA	TRBV18	TRBD1	TRBJ2-7	15	TGTGCCAGCTCAAAGACAGGGATAGAGTCCTACGAGCAGTACTTC	CASSKTGIESYEQYF
many	TRBV5-1	NA	TRBJ2-3	15	TGCGCCAGCAGCTTGGATCCGGGGCCCACAGATACGCAGTATTTT	CASSLDPGPTDTQYF
many	TRBV6-2/TRBV6-3	NA	TRBJ1-1	19	TGTGCCAGCAGTTACGGAACCGCGGGCAGGCGGGGAAAGAACACTGAAGCTTTCTTT	CASSYGTAGRRGKNTEAFF
few	TRBV28	NA	TRBJ2-7	13	TGTGCCAGCCGACCGCAAAAAGGGGGCGAGCAGTACTTC	CASRPQKGGEQYF
many	TRBV7-9	NA	TRBJ2-1	11	TGTGCCAGCAGCTTGGACAATGAGCAGTTCTTC	CASSLDNEQFF
NA	TRBV12-3/TRBV12-4	NA	TRBJ1-2	14	TGTGCCAGCAGTTTAGATCAGGGAAGGGGAGGCTACACCTTC	CASSLDQGRGGYTF
NA	TRBV5-1	TRBD2	TRBJ2-7	17	TGCGCCAGCAGCTTGGCTCTGGGACTAGCCCACTCCAACGAGCAGTACTTC	CASSLALGLAHSNEQYF
NA	TRBV12-3/TRBV12-4	NA	TRBJ1-1	15	TGTGCCAGCAAAAACAGCTGGGGTGGGAACACTGAAGCTTTCTTT	CASKNSWGGNTEAFF
few	TRBV7-3	NA	TRBJ2-1	13	TGTGCCAGCAGCTTAACTAGCAACAATGAGCAGTTCTTC	CASSLTSNNEQFF
few	TRBV7-2	TRBD1	TRBJ2-7	15	TGTGCCAGCAGCTTGAGGCGGGACAGGGGGCTCGAGCAGTACTTC	CASSLRRDRGLEQYF
many	TRBV6-1	NA	TRBJ1-5	12	TGTGCCAGCAGTGACGGCTATCAGCCCCAGCATTTT	CASSDGYQPQHF
few	TRBV10-2	NA	TRBJ2-3	17	TGCGCCAGCACCAACGACCGGGACTCTAGTTGGACAGATACGCAGTATTTT	CASTNDRDSSWTDTQYF
few	TRBV20-1	NA	TRBJ1-1	13	TGCAGTGCACAAGTTTATCGGGACACTGAAGCTTTCTTT	CSAQVYRDTEAFF
once	TRBV7-2	TRBD1	TRBJ2-2	16	TGTGCCAGCACCAATCCGGGACAGGGGGGGTTCGGGGAGCTGTTTTTT	CASTNPGQGGFGELFF
few	TRBV5-6	NA	TRBJ1-2	14	TGTGCCAGCAGCTTGGGGGTCTTGGCCTATGGCTACACCTTC	CASSLGVLAYGYTF
few	TRBV9	NA	TRBJ1-2	14	TGTGCCAGCAGCATTAACACAGGGACGGGGTCCTACACCTTC	CASSINTGTGSYTF
few	TRBV20-1	NA	TRBJ1-1	17	TGCAGTGCTAGAGTCTCGGGGCTTACCAGGCTGAACACTGAAGCTTTCTTT	CSARVSGLTRLNTEAFF
NA	TRBV20-1	NA	TRBJ1-1	15	TGCAGTGCTCCTAAACGGCCGGGGGGGCAAACTGAAGCTTTCTTT	CSAPKRPGGQTEAFF
many	TRBV29-1	NA	TRBJ1-1	13	TGCAGCGTCCCGGGACACTCGAACACTGAAGCTTTCTTT	CSVPGHSNTEAFF
NA	TRBV12-3/TRBV12-4	NA	TRBJ1-1	13	TGTGCCAGCCGCCGGGTCAAGAACACTGAAGCTTTCTTT	CASRRVKNTEAFF
NA	TRBV12-3/TRBV12-4	TRBD1	TRBJ1-6	14	TGTGCCAGCAGCCCTACAGGGGGGGCTTCACCCCTCCACTTT	CASSPTGGASPLHF
NA	TRBV4-1	NA	TRBJ2-5	13	TGCGCCAGCAGCCGTCAGATCCAAGAGACCCAGTACTTC	CASSRQIQETQYF
many	TRBV7-2	NA	TRBJ2-7	14	TGTGCCAGCAGCTCGGACTCCCCTGGGCAGGAGCAGTACTTC	CASSSDSPGQEQYF
many	TRBV9	NA	TRBJ2-3	14	TGTGCCAGCAGCTCTGCCAAAACCACAGATACGCAGTATTTT	CASSSAKTTDTQYF
few	TRBV28	NA	TRBJ1-2	14	TGTGCCAGCAGTTCAAGCGGGTATGACTATGGCTACACCTTC	CASSSSGYDYGYTF
few	TRBV29-1	NA	TRBJ1-1	13	TGCAGCGTTGGGGGAGGCAAGAACACTGAAGCTTTCTTT	CSVGGGKNTEAFF
many	TRBV29-1	NA	TRBJ2-3	14	TGCAGCGTTGAGGCTTGGCAGAGCACAGATACGCAGTATTTT	CSVEAWQSTDTQYF
NA	TRBV12-3/TRBV12-4	TRBD1	TRBJ2-7	14	TGTGCCAGCAGTCCGGACAGGTCCTCGACCGAGCAGTACTTC	CASSPDRSSTEQYF
NA	TRBV20-1	TRBD2	TRBJ2-1	16	TGCAGTGCCACCCCGGCGCTAGCGGGAGCCCGCAATGAGCAGTTCTTC	CSATPALAGARNEQFF
many	TRBV27	TRBD2	TRBJ2-4	16	TGTGCCAGCTCAGTCCTCGGGGGGAGGGAAAAAAACATTCAGTACTTC	CASSVLGGREKNIQYF
NA	TRBV5-1	TRBD1	TRBJ2-7	14	TGCGCCAGCAGCAAACAGGGGGAATCCTACGAGCAGTACTTC	CASSKQGESYEQYF
many	TRBV6-2/TRBV6-3	TRBD1	TRBJ2-1	16	TGTGCCAGCAAACAGGGGAGCGCCGGGGTCCGCAATGAGCAGTTCTTC	CASKQGSAGVRNEQFF
NA	TRBV6-1	NA	TRBJ1-1	13	TGTGCCAGCAGTGAACTGGCGAACACTGAAGCTTTCTTT	CASSELANTEAFF
few	TRBV7-2	NA	TRBJ1-5	15	TGTGCCAGCAGCCGCCTCGGACAGTACAATCAGCCCCAGCATTTT	CASSRLGQYNQPQHF
few	TRBV15	NA	TRBJ2-3	14	TGTGCCACCAGCAGAGCCCTAGTCACCGATACGCAGTATTTT	CATSRALVTDTQYF
many	TRBV5-1	TRBD1	TRBJ2-5	14	TGCGCCAGCAGCGATGGACAGGCCCAAGAGACCCAGTACTTC	CASSDGQAQETQYF
NA	TRBV15	NA	TRBJ1-2	15	TGTGCCACCAGCAGAGATATAACGGCAGGGAATGGCTACACCTTC	CATSRDITAGNGYTF